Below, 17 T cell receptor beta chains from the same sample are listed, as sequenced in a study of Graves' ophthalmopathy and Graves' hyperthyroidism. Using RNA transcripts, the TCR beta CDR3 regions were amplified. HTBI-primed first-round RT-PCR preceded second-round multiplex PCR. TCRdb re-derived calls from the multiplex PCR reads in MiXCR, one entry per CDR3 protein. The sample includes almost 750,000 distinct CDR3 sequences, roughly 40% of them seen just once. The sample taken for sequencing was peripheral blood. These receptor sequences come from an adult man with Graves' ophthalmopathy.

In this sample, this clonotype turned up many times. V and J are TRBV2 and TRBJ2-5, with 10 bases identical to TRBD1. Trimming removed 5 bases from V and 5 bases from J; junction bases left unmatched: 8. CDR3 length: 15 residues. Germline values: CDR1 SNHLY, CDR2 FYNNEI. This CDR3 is CASSRDRGAMETQYF. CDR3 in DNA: TGTGCCAGCAGTCGGGACAGGGGCGCAATGGAGACCCAGTACTTC.

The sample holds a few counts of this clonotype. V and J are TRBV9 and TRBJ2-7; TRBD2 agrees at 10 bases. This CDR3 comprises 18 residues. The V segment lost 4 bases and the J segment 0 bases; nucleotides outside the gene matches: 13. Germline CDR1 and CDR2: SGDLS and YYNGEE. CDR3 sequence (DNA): TGTGCCAGCAGCAAAACCCGGACTAGCGGACCCAGCTCCTACGAGCAGTACTTC. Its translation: CASSKTRTSGPSSYEQYF.

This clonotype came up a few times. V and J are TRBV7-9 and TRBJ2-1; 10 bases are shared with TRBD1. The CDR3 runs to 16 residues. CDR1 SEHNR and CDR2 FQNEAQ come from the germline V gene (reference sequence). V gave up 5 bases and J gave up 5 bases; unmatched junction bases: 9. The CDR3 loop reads CASSPSGTGVHNEQFF. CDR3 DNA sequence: TGTGCCAGCAGCCCATCCGGGACAGGGGTCCACAATGAGCAGTTCTTC.

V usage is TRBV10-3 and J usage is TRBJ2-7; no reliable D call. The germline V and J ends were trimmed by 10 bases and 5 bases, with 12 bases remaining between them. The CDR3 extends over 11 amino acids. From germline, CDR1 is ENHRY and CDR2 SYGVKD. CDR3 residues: CASTKDHEQYF. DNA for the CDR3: TGTGCCAGCACCAAAGACCACGAGCAGTACTTC.

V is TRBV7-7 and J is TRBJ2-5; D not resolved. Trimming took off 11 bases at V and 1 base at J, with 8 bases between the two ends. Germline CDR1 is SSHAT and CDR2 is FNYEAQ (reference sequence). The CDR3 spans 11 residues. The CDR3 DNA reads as TGTGCCTGGGCCGCCCAAGAGACCCAGTACTTC. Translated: CAWAAQETQYF.

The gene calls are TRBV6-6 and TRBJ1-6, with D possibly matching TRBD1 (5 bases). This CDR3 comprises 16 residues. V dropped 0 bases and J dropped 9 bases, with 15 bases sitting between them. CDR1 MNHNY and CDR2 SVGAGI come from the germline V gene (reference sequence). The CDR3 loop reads CASSYSTRGPASPLHF. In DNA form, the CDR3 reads TGTGCCAGCAGTTACTCGACGCGGGGCCCGGCTTCACCCCTCCACTTT.

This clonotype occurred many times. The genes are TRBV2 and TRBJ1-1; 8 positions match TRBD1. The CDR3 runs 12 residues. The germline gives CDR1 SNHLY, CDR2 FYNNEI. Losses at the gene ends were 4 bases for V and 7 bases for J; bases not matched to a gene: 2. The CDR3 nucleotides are TGTGCCAGCAGTGGGACAGGGCATGAAGCTTTCTTT. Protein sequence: CASSGTGHEAFF.

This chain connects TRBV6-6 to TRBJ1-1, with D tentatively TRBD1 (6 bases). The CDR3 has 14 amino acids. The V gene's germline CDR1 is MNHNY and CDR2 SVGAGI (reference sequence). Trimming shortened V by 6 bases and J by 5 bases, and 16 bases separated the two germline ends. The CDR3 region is CASSLEGVGTEAFF. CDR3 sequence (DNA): TGTGCCAGCAGCCTAGAGGGGGTAGGGACTGAAGCTTTCTTT.

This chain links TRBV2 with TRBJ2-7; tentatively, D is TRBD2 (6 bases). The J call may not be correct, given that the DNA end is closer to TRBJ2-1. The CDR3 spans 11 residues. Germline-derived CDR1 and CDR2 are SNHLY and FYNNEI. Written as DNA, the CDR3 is TGTGCCAGCAGTGCGGGGGATGAGCAGTTCTTC. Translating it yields CASSAGDEQFF.

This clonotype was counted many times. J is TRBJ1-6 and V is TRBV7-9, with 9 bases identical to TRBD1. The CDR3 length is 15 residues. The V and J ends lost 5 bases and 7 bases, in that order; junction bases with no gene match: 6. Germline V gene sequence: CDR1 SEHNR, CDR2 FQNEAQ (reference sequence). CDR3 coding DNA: TGTGCCAGCAGCCCAGGGACAGGGCGAAATTCACCCCTCCACTTT. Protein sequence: CASSPGTGRNSPLHF.

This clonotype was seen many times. The CDR3 nucleotides read TGTGCCACCAGCGACCCAGCGGGAGGACCACACACCTACGAGCAGTACTTC. Translating gives CATSDPAGGPHTYEQYF. The chain uses TRBV15 and TRBJ2-7, with 9 bases lining up with TRBD2. Unmatched junction bases numbered 13, after V lost 5 bases and J lost 2 bases. This CDR3 region has 17 residues. CDR1 is LNHNV and CDR2 is YYDKDF in the germline V gene (reference sequence).

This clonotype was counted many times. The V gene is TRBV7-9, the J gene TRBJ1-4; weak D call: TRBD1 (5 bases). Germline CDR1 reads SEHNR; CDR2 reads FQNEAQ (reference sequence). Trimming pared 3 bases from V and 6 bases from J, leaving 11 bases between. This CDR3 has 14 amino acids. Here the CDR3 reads CASSLRGPDEKLFF. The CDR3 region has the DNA TGTGCCAGCAGCTTGCGGGGCCCGGATGAAAAACTGTTTTTT. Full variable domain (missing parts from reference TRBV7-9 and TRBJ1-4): DTGVSQNPRHKITKRGQNVTFRCDPISEHNRLYWYRQTLGQGPEFLTYFQNEAQLEKSRLLSDRFSAERPKGSFSTLEIQRTEQGDSAMYLCASSLRGPDEKLFFGSGTQLSVL.

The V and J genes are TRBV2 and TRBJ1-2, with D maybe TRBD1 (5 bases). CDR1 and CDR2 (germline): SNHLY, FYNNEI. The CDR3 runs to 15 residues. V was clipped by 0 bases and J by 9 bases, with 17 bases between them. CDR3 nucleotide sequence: TGTGCCAGCAGTGAAGCGGGGGTAGTGGACTACCGCTACACCTTC. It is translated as CASSEAGVVDYRYTF.

The CDR3 DNA reads as TGCAGTGCTAGTCGGCAGCTACGCTACGAGCAGTACTTC. Amino acids: CSASRQLRYEQYF. This chain joins TRBV20-1 and TRBJ2-7, with D hard to call. V was shortened by 3 bases and J by 3 bases, with 12 bases between the two germline ends. Germline V gene lookup returns CDR1 DFQATT and CDR2 SNEGSKA (reference sequence). This CDR3 is 13 amino acids long.

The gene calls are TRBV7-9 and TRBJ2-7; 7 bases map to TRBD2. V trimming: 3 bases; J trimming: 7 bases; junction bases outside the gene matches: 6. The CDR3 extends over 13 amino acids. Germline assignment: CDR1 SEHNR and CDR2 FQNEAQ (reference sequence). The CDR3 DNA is TGTGCCAGCAGCTTGGGAGGGCGGAATGAGCAGTACTTC. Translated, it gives CASSLGGRNEQYF.

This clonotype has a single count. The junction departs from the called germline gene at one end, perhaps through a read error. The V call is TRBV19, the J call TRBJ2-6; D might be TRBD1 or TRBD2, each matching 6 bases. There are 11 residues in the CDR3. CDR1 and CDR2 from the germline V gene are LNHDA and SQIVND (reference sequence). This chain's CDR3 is CASMGAGTEAF. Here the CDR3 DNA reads TGTGCCAGTATGGGGGCTGGGACTGAAGCTTTC.

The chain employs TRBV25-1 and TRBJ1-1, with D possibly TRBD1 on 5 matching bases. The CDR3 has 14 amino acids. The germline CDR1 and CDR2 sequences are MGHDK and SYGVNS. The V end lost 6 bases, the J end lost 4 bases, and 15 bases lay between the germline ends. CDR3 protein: CASSSFAGVTEAFF. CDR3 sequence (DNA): TGTGCCAGCAGCTCCTTTGCGGGGGTCACTGAAGCTTTCTTT.